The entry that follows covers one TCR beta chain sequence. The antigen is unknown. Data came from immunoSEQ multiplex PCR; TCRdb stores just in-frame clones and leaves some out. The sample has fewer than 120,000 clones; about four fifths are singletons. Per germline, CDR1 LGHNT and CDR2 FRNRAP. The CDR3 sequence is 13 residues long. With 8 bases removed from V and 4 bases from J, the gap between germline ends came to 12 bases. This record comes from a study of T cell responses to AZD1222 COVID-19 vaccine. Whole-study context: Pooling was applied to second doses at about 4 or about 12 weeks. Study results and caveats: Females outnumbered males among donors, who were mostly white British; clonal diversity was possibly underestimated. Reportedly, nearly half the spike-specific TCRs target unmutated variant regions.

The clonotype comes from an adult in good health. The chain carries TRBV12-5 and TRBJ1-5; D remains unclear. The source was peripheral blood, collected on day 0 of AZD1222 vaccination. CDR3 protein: CASIPTGNQPQHF. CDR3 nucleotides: TGTGCTAGTATCCCGACGGGGAATCAGCCCCAGCATTTT.